A single sample is the source of the 18 T cell receptor beta chains below, sequenced in a study of cytomegalovirus exposure and HLA in healthy donors (dated by TCRdb to the late 2010s). Library prep was done by the immunoSEQ multiplex PCR assay. A mixture of 60 forward primers for TCR Vbeta segments and 13 reverse primers for TCR Jbeta segments was used in the multiplex PCR. In TCRdb, the immuneACCESS table is reduced to in-frame sequences with V and J assigned. These tables do not hold every clone; where another copy was compared, an unresolved V gene accounts for under half, and the others remain unexplained. Within this sample are some 95,000 clones, with 55% to 80% of them counted one time only. The top ten clones comprise 1.2% of the sample. The material sequenced was PBMCs. The receptor source for this set is a female donor in good health and CMV-seronegative.

The chain is built from TRBV2 and TRBJ1-1, with 8 bases identical to TRBD1. With V trimmed by 6 bases and J by 3 bases, 6 bases remained unmatched. This CDR3 has 14 residues. In germline, CDR1 is SNHLY, CDR2 FYNNEI. In nucleotides, the CDR3 is TGTGCCAGCAGCAGACAGGGGTCGGACACTGAAGCTTTCTTT. Amino acid sequence: CASSRQGSDTEAFF.

The chain joins TRBV21-1 to TRBJ1-2; TRBD1, the table's D call, lacks a check against the DNA. TRBV21-1 is annotated as a pseudogene. This CDR3 is built from 12 residues. CDR3 residues: CASSNGHRGYTF. Here the CDR3 DNA reads TGTGCCAGCAGCAACGGACATAGGGGCTACACCTTC.

CDR3 nucleotides: TGTGCCAGCAGGGAGCAACTCAATGAGCAGTTCTTC. Translated, it gives CASREQLNEQFF. The chain couples TRBV6-1 to TRBJ2-1, with D hard to call. The CDR3 totals 12 residues. Trimming removed 6 bases at V and 6 bases at J, with 9 bases between. CDR1 and CDR2 from the germline V gene are MNHNS and SASEGT.

The chain joins TRBV11-1 to TRBJ2-5, with TRBD2 matching over 12 bases. The germline CDR1 and CDR2 sequences are SGHAT and FQDESV (reference sequence). The CDR3 spans 16 residues. Unmatched junction bases numbered 4, after V lost 4 bases and J lost 1 base. DNA of the CDR3: TGTGCCAGCAGCTACCGACTAGCGGGAGTCCAAGAGACCCAGTACTTC. Its translation is CASSYRLAGVQETQYF.

This clone has only a few counts. This chain uses TRBV5-4 with TRBJ1-2; the match to TRBD1 covers 7 bases. Germline loops: CDR1 SGHNT, CDR2 YYREEE (reference sequence). CDR3 length: 13 amino acids. V shed 2 bases, J shed 3 bases, and the junction held 1 base outside the gene matches. The CDR3 protein is CASSFDRDYGYTF. CDR3 nucleotides: TGTGCCAGCAGCTTTGACAGGGACTATGGCTACACCTTC.

The genes are TRBV14 and TRBJ1-1; TRBD1 might be the D (6 bases). The length of the CDR3 is 13 residues. The V end lost 4 bases, the J end lost 6 bases, and 12 bases lay between the germline ends. Germline V gives CDR1 SGHDN, CDR2 FVKESK. The chain's CDR3 is CASSRRGYAEAFF. The CDR3 DNA follows: TGTGCCAGCAGCCGCAGGGGATACGCTGAAGCTTTCTTT.

The chain recombines TRBV30 with TRBJ1-2, with D tentatively TRBD1 (5 bases). The germline gives CDR1 GTSNPN, CDR2 SVGIG (reference sequence). V dropped 4 bases and J dropped 4 bases, with 16 bases sitting between them. The length of the CDR3 is 14 residues. As DNA, the CDR3 is TGTGCCTGGACTAGTCTTGGGGGGAGCTATGGCTACACCTTC. Translating it yields CAWTSLGGSYGYTF.

This clone was picked up a small number of times. The genes are TRBV5-5 and TRBJ1-1; D unclear. CDR1 is SGHKS and CDR2 is YYEKEE in the germline V gene (reference sequence). The CDR3 has 14 residues. V gave up 1 base and J gave up 1 base, with 8 bases separating them. The CDR3 DNA reads as TGTGCCAGCAGCTTGCGGGCGGGGAACACTGAAGCTTTCTTT. Encoded protein: CASSLRAGNTEAFF.

This clone was seen only a few times. This chain uses TRBV19 with TRBJ1-1; the D gene is possibly TRBD1 (6 bases). The CDR3 sequence is 15 residues long. V lost 3 bases and J lost 1, with 12 bases in between. The V gene's germline CDR1 is LNHDA and CDR2 SQIVND (reference sequence). The CDR3 coding sequence is TGTGCCAGTAGTATCTCTGGCAGGGGGAACACTGAAGCTTTCTTT. This codes for CASSISGRGNTEAFF.

This chain connects TRBV10-1 to TRBJ2-7, with TRBD2 as a possible D gene (6 bases). CDR3 size: 14 residues. Germline V lookup: CDR1 WNHNN, CDR2 SYGVQD (reference sequence). Trimming took 6 bases from V and 6 from J, leaving 18 bases between them. CDR3 region: CASSASGSLREQYF. The CDR3 nucleotides are TGCGCCAGCAGCGCAAGCGGGTCTCTTCGCGAGCAGTACTTC.

The chain joins TRBV2 to TRBJ2-7; TRBD2 matches at 11 bases. The CDR3 is made up of 17 amino acids. In germline, CDR1 is SNHLY, CDR2 FYNNEI. V shed 5 bases, J shed 6 bases, and the junction held 15 bases outside the gene matches. CDR3 DNA sequence: TGTGCCAGCAGTCTAGGACTAGCGGGTTCTGGACTGGGCGAGCAGTACTTC. This translates into CASSLGLAGSGLGEQYF.

The gene calls are TRBV7-9 and TRBJ1-6; TRBD1 aligns across 12 bases. With 4 bases clipped from V and 10 bases from J, the junction kept 5 bases outside the gene matches. Germline CDR1 SEHNR, CDR2 FQNEAQ (reference sequence). The CDR3 spans 15 residues. CDR3 in DNA: TGTGCCAGCAGCTCCCGGGACAGGGGGCTCTCACCCCTCCACTTT. This gives the protein CASSSRDRGLSPLHF. The full variable domain, in which reference TRBV7-9 and TRBJ1-6 provide the parts outside the CDR3, is DTGVSQNPRHKITKRGQNVTFRCDPISEHNRLYWYRQTLGQGPEFLTYFQNEAQLEKSRLLSDRFSAERPKGSFSTLEIQRTEQGDSAMYLCASSSRDRGLSPLHFGNGTRLTVT.

The chain couples TRBV13 to TRBJ2-4; the D is unclear. V was clipped by 0 bases and J by 3 bases, with 6 bases between them. The germline CDR1 and CDR2 sequences are PRHDT and FYEKMQ (reference sequence). The CDR3 runs 14 residues. CDR3: CASSLGGDKNIQYF. CDR3 nucleotides: TGTGCCAGCAGCTTAGGAGGAGACAAAAACATTCAGTACTTC.

V is TRBV4-1 and J is TRBJ2-3; 8 positions match TRBD2. V dropped 6 bases and J dropped 0; count of bases not matched to a gene: 5. Looked up from germline, CDR1 is MGHRA and CDR2 is YSYEKL. CDR3 length: 15 residues. The CDR3 DNA reads as TGCGCCAGCAGTCGGACTAGCTTCAGCACAGATACGCAGTATTTT. Protein sequence: CASSRTSFSTDTQYF.

This chain connects TRBV29-1 to TRBJ2-2; 7 bases agree with TRBD1. Germline lookup yields CDR1 SQVTM and CDR2 ANQGSEA. The V gene end was trimmed by 5 bases and the J gene end by 10 bases; junction bases not matched to a gene: 10. This CDR3 is built from 13 residues. The CDR3 reads CSVKGTGDPELFF. The CDR3 nucleotides are TGCAGCGTTAAGGGAACAGGGGACCCGGAGCTGTTTTTT.

The chain uses TRBV2 and TRBJ1-5; 12 nucleotides line up with TRBD1. J was trimmed by 5 bases and V by 5 bases; bases with no gene match: 7. The CDR3 extends over 16 amino acids. Germline loops: CDR1 SNHLY, CDR2 FYNNEI. CDR3 protein: CASSPGTGGWDQPQHF. In nucleotides, the CDR3 is TGTGCCAGCAGTCCCGGGACAGGGGGCTGGGATCAGCCCCAGCATTTT. The variable domain in full, with the rest retrieved from reference TRBV2 and TRBJ1-5, is EPEVTQTPSHQVTQMGQEVILRCVPISNHLYFYWYRQILGQKVEFLVSFYNNEISEKSEIFDDQFSVERPDGSNFTLKIRSTKLEDSAMYFCASSPGTGGWDQPQHFGDGTRLSIL.

The chain recombines TRBV19 with TRBJ2-7; D is unclear. Germline CDR1 reads LNHDA; CDR2 reads SQIVND (reference sequence). This CDR3 region has 13 residues. V lost 1 base and J lost 0, with 4 bases in between. CDR3 sequence reads: CASSIASSYEQYF. The CDR3 DNA reads as TGTGCCAGTAGTATAGCTAGCTCCTACGAGCAGTACTTC.

The chain couples TRBV13 to TRBJ2-7; maybe TRBD2 (6 bases). V gave up 5 bases and J gave up 0 bases, with 23 bases separating them. The CDR3 spans 18 residues. Germline assignment: CDR1 PRHDT and CDR2 FYEKMQ (reference sequence). The CDR3 here is CASSLSGWLASSSYEQYF. For the CDR3, the DNA is TGTGCCAGCAGCCTATCCGGGTGGCTAGCGTCAAGCTCCTACGAGCAGTACTTC.